The sequence of this T cell receptor (beta chain) was determined in a study of cytomegalovirus exposure and HLA in healthy donors. Overall study results and limits: A later analysis revealed that TCR association rates differed between HLA loci, peaking at DRB1 and bottoming out at HLA-C. Analyzed later, most CMV-associated TCR beta chains appeared HLA-restricted. A further, later analysis showed that HLA-associated TCR beta chains (compared with equally common others) were more clonally expanded.

Primers included in the PCR were 60 Vbeta and 13 Jbeta primers. Some clones are missing from TCRdb's copy, which holds only in-frame ones; the method was immunoSEQ multiplex PCR. The repertoire holds under 200,000 clones, with about 79% as singletons. V shed 0 bases and J shed 2 bases, with 5 bases lying between them. CDR3 length: 13 amino acids. Per germline, CDR1 SGHNT and CDR2 YYREEE (reference sequence). Points on this clone: As yet, its antigen is unknown.

The genes are TRBV5-4 and TRBJ1-2; D is unresolved. What was sequenced was PBMCs. This TCR derives from a man aged 45-65 years in good health and CMV-seropositive. The DNA of the CDR3 is TGTGCCAGCAGCTTGGGGGCCAACTATGGCTACACCTTC. It translates to CASSLGANYGYTF.